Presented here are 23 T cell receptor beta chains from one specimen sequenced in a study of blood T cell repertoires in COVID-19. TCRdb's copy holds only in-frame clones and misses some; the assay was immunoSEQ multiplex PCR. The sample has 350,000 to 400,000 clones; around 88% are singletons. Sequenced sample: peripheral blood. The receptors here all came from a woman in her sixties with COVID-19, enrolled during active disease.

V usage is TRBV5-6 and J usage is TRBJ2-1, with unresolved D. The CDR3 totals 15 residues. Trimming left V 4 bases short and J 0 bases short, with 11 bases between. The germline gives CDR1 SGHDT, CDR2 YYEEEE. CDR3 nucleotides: TGTGCCAGCAGCCATGACTGGAGCTCCTACAATGAGCAGTTCTTC. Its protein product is CASSHDWSSYNEQFF. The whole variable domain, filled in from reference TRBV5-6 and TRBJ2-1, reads DAGVTQSPTHLIKTRGQQVTLRCSPKSGHDTVSWYQQALGQGPQFIFQYYEEEERQRGNFPDRFSGHQFPNYSSELNVNALLLGDSALYLCASSHDWSSYNEQFFGPGTRLTVL.

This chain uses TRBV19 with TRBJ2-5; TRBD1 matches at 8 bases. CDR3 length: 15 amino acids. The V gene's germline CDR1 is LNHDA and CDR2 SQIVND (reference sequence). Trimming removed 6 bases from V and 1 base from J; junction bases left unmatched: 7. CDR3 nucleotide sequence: TGTGCCAGTAGCCCAGGTCAGGGGGCCCAAGAGACCCAGTACTTC. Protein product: CASSPGQGAQETQYF.

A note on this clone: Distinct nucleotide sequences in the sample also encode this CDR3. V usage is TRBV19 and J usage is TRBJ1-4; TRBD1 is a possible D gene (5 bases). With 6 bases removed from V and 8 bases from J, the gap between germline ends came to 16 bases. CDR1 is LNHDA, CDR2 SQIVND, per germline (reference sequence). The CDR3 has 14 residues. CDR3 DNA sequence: TGTGCCAGTAGCATCCCCTGGGGGGGAGAAAAACTGTTTTTT. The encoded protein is CASSIPWGGEKLFF.

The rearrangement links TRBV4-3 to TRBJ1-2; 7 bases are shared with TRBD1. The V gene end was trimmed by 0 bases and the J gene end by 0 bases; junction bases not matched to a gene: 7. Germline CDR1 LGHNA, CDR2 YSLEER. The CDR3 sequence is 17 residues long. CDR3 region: CASSQEFGGQPNYGYTF. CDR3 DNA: TGCGCCAGCAGCCAAGAATTTGGGGGACAGCCTAACTATGGCTACACCTTC.

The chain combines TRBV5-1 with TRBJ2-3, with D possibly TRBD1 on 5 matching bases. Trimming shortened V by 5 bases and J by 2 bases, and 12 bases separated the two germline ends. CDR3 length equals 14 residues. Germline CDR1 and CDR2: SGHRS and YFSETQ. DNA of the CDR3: TGCGCCAGCAGACGGACGACAGACACAGATACGCAGTATTTT. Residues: CASRRTTDTDTQYF.

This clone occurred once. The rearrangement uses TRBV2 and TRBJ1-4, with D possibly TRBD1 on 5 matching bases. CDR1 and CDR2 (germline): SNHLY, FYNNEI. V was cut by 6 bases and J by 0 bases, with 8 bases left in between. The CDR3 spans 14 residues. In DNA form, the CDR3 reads TGTGCCAGCAGGGAGGGGCCAACTAATGAAAAACTGTTTTTT. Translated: CASREGPTNEKLFF. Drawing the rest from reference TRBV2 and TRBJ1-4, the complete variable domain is EPEVTQTPSHQVTQMGQEVILRCVPISNHLYFYWYRQILGQKVEFLVSFYNNEISEKSEIFDDQFSVERPDGSNFTLKIRSTKLEDSAMYFCASREGPTNEKLFFGSGTQLSVL.

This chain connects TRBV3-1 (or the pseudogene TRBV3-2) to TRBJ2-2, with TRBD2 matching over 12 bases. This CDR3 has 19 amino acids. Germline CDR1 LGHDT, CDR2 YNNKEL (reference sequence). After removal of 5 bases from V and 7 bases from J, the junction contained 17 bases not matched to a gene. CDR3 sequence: CASSSVTPSGGAVGGELFF. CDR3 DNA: TGTGCCAGCAGCTCTGTCACCCCTAGCGGGGGGGCCGTCGGCGGGGAGCTGTTTTTT.

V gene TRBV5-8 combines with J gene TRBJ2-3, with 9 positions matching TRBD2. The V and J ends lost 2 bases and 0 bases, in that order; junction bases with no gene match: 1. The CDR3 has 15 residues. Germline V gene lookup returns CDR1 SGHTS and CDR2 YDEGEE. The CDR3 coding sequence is TGTGCCAGCAGCTTCGGACTAGCGAGCACAGATACGCAGTATTTT. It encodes CASSFGLASTDTQYF.

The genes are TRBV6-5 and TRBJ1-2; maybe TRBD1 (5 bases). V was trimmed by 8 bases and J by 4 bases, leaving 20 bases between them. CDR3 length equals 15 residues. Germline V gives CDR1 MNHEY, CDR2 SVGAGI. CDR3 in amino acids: CASSIFTGDFYGYTF. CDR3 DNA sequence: TGTGCCAGCTCAATCTTTACAGGTGATTTCTATGGCTACACCTTC.

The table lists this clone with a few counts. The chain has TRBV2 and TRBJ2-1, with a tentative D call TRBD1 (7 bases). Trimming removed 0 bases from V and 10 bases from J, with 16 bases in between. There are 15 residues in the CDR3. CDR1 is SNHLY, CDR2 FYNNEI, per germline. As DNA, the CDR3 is TGTGCCAGCAGTGAAGCGCGGAGGGGGCGGGTCGAGCAGTTCTTC. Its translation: CASSEARRGRVEQFF.

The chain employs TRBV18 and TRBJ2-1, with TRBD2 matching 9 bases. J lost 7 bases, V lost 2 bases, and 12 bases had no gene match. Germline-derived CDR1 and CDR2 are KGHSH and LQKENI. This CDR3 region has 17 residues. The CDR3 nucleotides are TGTGCCAGCTCACCATCTAAGGGAGCGGGGGGCCTGAATGAGCAGTTCTTC. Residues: CASSPSKGAGGLNEQFF.

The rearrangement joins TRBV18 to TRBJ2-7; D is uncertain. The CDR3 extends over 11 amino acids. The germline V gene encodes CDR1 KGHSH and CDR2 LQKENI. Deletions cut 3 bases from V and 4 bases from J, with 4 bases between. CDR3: CASSPQYEQYF. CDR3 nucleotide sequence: TGTGCCAGCTCACCTCAATACGAGCAGTACTTC. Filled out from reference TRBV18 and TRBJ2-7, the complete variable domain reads NAGVMQNPRHLVRRRGQEARLRCSPMKGHSHVYWYRQLPEEGLKFMVYLQKENIIDESGMPKERFSAEFPKEGPSILRIQQVVRGDSAAYFCASSPQYEQYFGPGTRLTVT.

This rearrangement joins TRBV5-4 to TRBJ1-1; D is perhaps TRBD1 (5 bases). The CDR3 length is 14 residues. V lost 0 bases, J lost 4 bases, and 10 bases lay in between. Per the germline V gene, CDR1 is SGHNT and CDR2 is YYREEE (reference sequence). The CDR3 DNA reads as TGTGCCAGCAGCTTGGGGGGGGTACTCACTGAAGCTTTCTTT. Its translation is CASSLGGVLTEAFF.

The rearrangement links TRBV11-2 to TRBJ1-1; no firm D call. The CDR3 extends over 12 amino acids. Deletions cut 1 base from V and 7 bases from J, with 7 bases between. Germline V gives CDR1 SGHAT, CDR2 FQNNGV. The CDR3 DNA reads TGTGCCAGCAGCTTAGTCGGTGGTGAAGCTTTCTTT. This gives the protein CASSLVGGEAFF.

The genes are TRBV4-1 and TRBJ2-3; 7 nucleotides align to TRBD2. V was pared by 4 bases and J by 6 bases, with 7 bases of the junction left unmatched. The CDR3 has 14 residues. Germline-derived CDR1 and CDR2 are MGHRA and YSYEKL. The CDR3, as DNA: TGCGCCAGCAGCCGAACTATGCGGGGGGATACGCAGTATTTT. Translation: CASSRTMRGDTQYF.

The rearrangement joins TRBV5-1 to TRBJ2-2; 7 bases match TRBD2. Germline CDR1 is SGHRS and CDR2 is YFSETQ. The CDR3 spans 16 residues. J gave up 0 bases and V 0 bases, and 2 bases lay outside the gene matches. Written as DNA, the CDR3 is TGCGCCAGCAGCTTGGTTCGGGGGGCGAACACCGGGGAGCTGTTTTTT. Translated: CASSLVRGANTGELFF.

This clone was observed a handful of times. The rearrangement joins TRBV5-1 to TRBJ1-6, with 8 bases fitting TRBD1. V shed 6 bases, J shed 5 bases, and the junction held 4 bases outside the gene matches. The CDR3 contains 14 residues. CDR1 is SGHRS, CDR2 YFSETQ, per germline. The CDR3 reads CASNIQGDNSPLHF. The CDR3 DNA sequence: TGCGCCAGCAACATACAGGGGGATAATTCACCCCTCCACTTT.

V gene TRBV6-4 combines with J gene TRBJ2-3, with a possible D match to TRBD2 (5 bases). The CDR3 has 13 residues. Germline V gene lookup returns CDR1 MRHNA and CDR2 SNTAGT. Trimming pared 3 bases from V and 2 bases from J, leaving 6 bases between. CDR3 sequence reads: CASSEEATDTQYF. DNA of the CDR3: TGTGCCAGCAGTGAGGAGGCCACAGATACGCAGTATTTT.

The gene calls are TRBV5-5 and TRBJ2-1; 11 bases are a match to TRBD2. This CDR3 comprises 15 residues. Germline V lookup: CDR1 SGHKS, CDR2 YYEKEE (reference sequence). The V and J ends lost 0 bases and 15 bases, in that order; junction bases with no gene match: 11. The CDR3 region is CASSLVFSGGATSFF. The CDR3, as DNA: TGTGCCAGCAGCTTGGTATTTAGCGGGGGGGCAACTTCGTTCTTC.

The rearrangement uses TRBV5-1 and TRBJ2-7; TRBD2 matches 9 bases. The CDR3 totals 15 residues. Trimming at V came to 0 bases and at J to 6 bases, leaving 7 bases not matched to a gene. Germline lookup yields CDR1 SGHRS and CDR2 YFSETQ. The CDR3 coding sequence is TGCGCCAGCAGCTTGGGGGCGGGGGGGCCCGGCGAGCAGTACTTC. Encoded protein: CASSLGAGGPGEQYF.

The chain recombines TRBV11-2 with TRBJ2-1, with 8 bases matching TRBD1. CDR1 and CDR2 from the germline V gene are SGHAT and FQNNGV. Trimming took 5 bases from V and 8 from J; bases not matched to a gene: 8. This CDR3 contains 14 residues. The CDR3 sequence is CASSTGDRNDEQFF. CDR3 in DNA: TGTGCCAGCAGCACTGGGGACAGGAACGATGAGCAGTTCTTC.

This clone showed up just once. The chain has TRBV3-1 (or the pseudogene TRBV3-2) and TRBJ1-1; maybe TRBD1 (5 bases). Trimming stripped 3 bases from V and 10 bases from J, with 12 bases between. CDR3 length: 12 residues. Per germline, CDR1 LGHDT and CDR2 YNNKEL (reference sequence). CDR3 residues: CASSHERGSAFF. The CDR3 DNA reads TGTGCCAGCAGCCACGAAAGGGGCTCAGCTTTCTTT.

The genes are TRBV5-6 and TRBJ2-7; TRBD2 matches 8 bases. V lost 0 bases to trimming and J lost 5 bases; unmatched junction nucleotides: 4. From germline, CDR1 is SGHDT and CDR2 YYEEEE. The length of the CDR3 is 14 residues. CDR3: CASSLVGTRNEQYF. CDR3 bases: TGTGCCAGCAGCTTGGTAGGGACTAGAAACGAGCAGTACTTC. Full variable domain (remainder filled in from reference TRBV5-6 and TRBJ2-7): DAGVTQSPTHLIKTRGQQVTLRCSPKSGHDTVSWYQQALGQGPQFIFQYYEEEERQRGNFPDRFSGHQFPNYSSELNVNALLLGDSALYLCASSLVGTRNEQYFGPGTRLTVT.